These 26 T cell receptor beta chains were sequenced from one sample in a study of T cells in Graves' hyperthyroidism and ophthalmopathy. TCR beta CDR3 sequences were amplified from RNA transcripts. In the first-round RT-PCR of the TCR CDR3, the HTBI primer set was used. MiXCR, run by TCRdb on the multiplex PCR reads, gives a single entry per CDR3 protein. This repertoire shows approximately 590,000 distinct CDR3 sequences, less than 20% found once; its top ten account for approximately 7%. Material for sequencing was blood. The origin of the receptors is a young woman with Graves' hyperthyroidism.

The chain couples TRBV5-1 to TRBJ2-3, with TRBD2 matching 15 bases. V dropped 4 bases and J dropped 0; count of bases not matched to a gene: 9. Germline lookup yields CDR1 SGHRS and CDR2 YFSETQ. There are 19 residues in the CDR3. CDR3 sequence reads: CASSPGLAGGPTSTDTQYF. For the CDR3, the DNA is TGCGCCAGCAGCCCTGGACTAGCGGGAGGGCCGACTAGCACAGATACGCAGTATTTT.

The rearrangement joins TRBV27 to TRBJ2-1; TRBD1 might be the D (5 bases). The germline CDR1 and CDR2 sequences are MNHEY and SMNVEV (reference sequence). Trimming shortened V by 6 bases and J by 7 bases, and 10 bases separated the two germline ends. This CDR3 spans 12 amino acids. CDR3 in amino acids: CASSNRMNEQFF. The DNA for the CDR3 is TGTGCCAGCAGCAACAGGATGAATGAGCAGTTCTTC.

This chain connects TRBV7-3 to TRBJ2-3; D unclear. The CDR3 runs to 13 residues. V lost 3 bases, J lost 6 bases, and 10 bases lay in between. The germline gives CDR1 SGHTA, CDR2 FQGTGA. The DNA of the CDR3 is TGTGCCAGCAGCTTTTTTTTCCCCGATACGCAGTATTTT. Translation gives CASSFFFPDTQYF.

The chain combines TRBV5-1 with TRBJ2-2, with TRBD2 identical over 8 bases. Per the germline V gene, CDR1 is SGHRS and CDR2 is YFSETQ. V dropped 1 base and J dropped 2; count of bases not matched to a gene: 7. The CDR3 has 17 amino acids. The CDR3, as DNA: TGCGCCAGCAGCTTGCCCCCGACTAGCGAAAACACCGGGGAGCTGTTTTTT. Its translation: CASSLPPTSENTGELFF.

The genes are TRBV30 and TRBJ2-7, with 10 bases fitting TRBD2. In germline, CDR1 is GTSNPN, CDR2 SVGIG (reference sequence). This CDR3 contains 13 residues. V was clipped by 1 base and J by 6 bases; unmatched bases: 3. CDR3 residues: CAWSAASGSEQYF. Written as DNA, the CDR3 is TGTGCCTGGAGTGCCGCTAGCGGGAGCGAGCAGTACTTC. Using reference TRBV30 and TRBJ2-7 for the parts outside the CDR3, the full variable domain is SQTIHQWPATLVQPVGSPLSLECTVEGTSNPNLYWYRQAAGRGLQLLFYSVGIGQISSEVPQNLSASRPQDRQFILSSKKLLLSDSGFYLCAWSAASGSEQYFGPGTRLTVT.

A word on this clonotype: A read error may explain this, as a much larger clone is one base away. V usage is TRBV18 and J usage is TRBJ1-5; D uncertain. The CDR3 is made up of 15 amino acids. Trimming cost V 4 bases and J 0 bases, with 10 bases left between them. CDR1 KGHSH and CDR2 LQKENI come from the germline V gene. The CDR3 here is CASSRYSSSNQPQHF. In DNA, the CDR3 is TGTGCCAGCTCACGGTACAGCAGTAGCAATCAGCCCCAGCATTTT. The whole variable domain, filled in from reference TRBV18 and TRBJ1-5, reads NAGVMQNPRHLVRRRGQEARLRCSPMKGHSHVYWYRQLPEEGLKFMVYLQKENIIDESGMPKERFSAEFPKEGPSILRIQQVVRGDSAAYFCASSRYSSSNQPQHFGDGTRLSIL.

This clonotype was detected only a few times. The chain combines TRBV14 with TRBJ2-1, with 9 bases identical to TRBD1. This CDR3 contains 15 residues. The junction had 4 bases not matched to a gene; V was cut back by 1 base and J by 6 bases. CDR1 and CDR2 (germline): SGHDN, FVKESK. CDR3 sequence reads: CASSQAEDRGNEQFF. The DNA for the CDR3 is TGTGCCAGCAGCCAAGCCGAGGACAGGGGCAATGAGCAGTTCTTC. Looking up the rest from reference TRBV14 and TRBJ2-1 gives the full variable domain: EAGVTQFPSHSVIEKGQTVTLRCDPISGHDNLYWYRRVMGKEIKFLLHFVKESKQDESGMPNNRFLAERTGGTYSTLKVQPAELEDSGVYFCASSQAEDRGNEQFFGPGTRLTVL.

This chain links TRBV20-1 with TRBJ2-1; TRBD2 aligns across 9 bases. The CDR3 spans 14 residues. Germline V lookup: CDR1 DFQATT, CDR2 SNEGSKA (reference sequence). J lost 5 bases, V lost 6 bases, and 8 bases had no gene match. Here the CDR3 reads CSAGGAGGHNEQFF. The CDR3 coding sequence is TGCAGTGCCGGGGGAGCGGGAGGCCACAATGAGCAGTTCTTC.

There are many counts of this clonotype. The chain is built from TRBV28 and TRBJ1-5; D ambiguous. V dropped 1 base and J dropped 7 bases, with 11 bases sitting between them. The CDR3 extends over 14 amino acids. The germline V gene encodes CDR1 MDHEN and CDR2 SYDVKM. The CDR3 DNA is TGTGCCAGCAGTTTATATCCCGCGGGACAGCCCCAGCATTTT. Amino acids: CASSLYPAGQPQHF.

This clonotype was found a few times. The J gene is TRBJ1-1, the V gene TRBV19; D may be TRBD1 (6 bases). The V and J ends lost 2 bases and 5 bases respectively, with 9 bases between them. From germline, CDR1 is LNHDA and CDR2 SQIVND (reference sequence). The CDR3 covers 13 residues. The CDR3 DNA sequence: TGTGCCAGTAGTATAACAGGGTATACTGAAGCTTTCTTT. This encodes CASSITGYTEAFF.

This clonotype occurred many times. The V and J genes are TRBV30 and TRBJ2-1; D is uncertain. Trimming took off 2 bases at V and 2 bases at J, with 10 bases between the two ends. The CDR3 totals 14 residues. In germline, CDR1 is GTSNPN, CDR2 SVGIG (reference sequence). The chain's CDR3 is CAWSSGVPYNEQFF. The CDR3 region has the DNA TGTGCCTGGAGTAGTGGCGTGCCCTACAATGAGCAGTTCTTC.

The V gene is TRBV4-1, the J gene TRBJ2-7, with 11 bases lining up with TRBD1. The ends lost 3 bases at V and 0 bases at J; junction bases unmatched: 1. This CDR3 comprises 15 residues. Germline V CDR1 and CDR2: MGHRA, YSYEKL. Here the CDR3 DNA reads TGCGCCAGCAGCCATGGACAGGGGGCCTCCTACGAGCAGTACTTC. This encodes CASSHGQGASYEQYF.

The table lists this clonotype with many counts. V and J are TRBV7-2 and TRBJ2-7, with D possibly being TRBD1 or TRBD2 (5 bases each). Germline V gene sequence: CDR1 SGHTA, CDR2 FQGNSA. CDR3 length: 15 amino acids. V gave up 1 base and J gave up 4 bases, with 14 bases separating them. CDR3 loop: CASSLGPGRVYEQYF. The CDR3 bases are TGTGCCAGCAGCTTAGGACCGGGACGGGTTTACGAGCAGTACTTC.

The chain has TRBV6-5 and TRBJ2-1; D is unclear. The germline V and J ends were trimmed by 0 bases and 8 bases, with 8 bases remaining between them. The V gene's germline CDR1 is MNHEY and CDR2 SVGAGI. This CDR3 contains 13 residues. The CDR3 reads CASSYSDDYEQFF. DNA for the CDR3: TGTGCCAGCAGTTACTCCGATGATTATGAGCAGTTCTTC.

The chain is built from TRBV7-9 and TRBJ2-1, with D possibly matching TRBD2 (6 bases). CDR3 length: 18 amino acids. Germline V gene data show CDR1 as SEHNR and CDR2 as FQNEAQ (reference sequence). V was cut by 0 bases and J by 9 bases, with 24 bases left in between. CDR3 sequence reads: CASSLAPLGWREMCEQFF. CDR3 coding DNA: TGTGCCAGCAGCTTAGCCCCTCTCGGATGGAGGGAGATGTGTGAGCAGTTCTTC.

This clonotype was counted many times. The junction differs from germline at one of its ends, possibly a read error. This chain connects TRBV5-1 to TRBJ2-5; no clear D. Germline V gives CDR1 SGHRS, CDR2 YFSETQ. The CDR3 length is 12 residues. The CDR3 DNA reads TGTGCCAGCAGTCTCCTCGGAGAGACCCAGTACTTC. Its protein is CASSLLGETQYF.

The chain joins TRBV4-3 to TRBJ2-7, with 9 bases matching TRBD2. From germline, CDR1 is LGHNA and CDR2 YSLEER. The V gene end was trimmed by 0 bases and the J gene end by 2 bases; junction bases not matched to a gene: 2. The CDR3 covers 15 residues. The CDR3 DNA is TGCGCCAGCAGCCAAGAGACTAGCGGCCCCTACGAGCAGTACTTC. This sequence encodes CASSQETSGPYEQYF.

This clonotype was counted many times. CDR3 region: CASSLSRGYGRSGGNEQFF. The CDR3 bases are TGTGCCAGCAGCCTTTCACGAGGGTACGGGAGGAGCGGGGGCAATGAGCAGTTCTTC. The V gene is TRBV7-9, the J gene TRBJ2-1, with 8 nucleotides matching TRBD2. Trimming at V came to 5 bases and at J to 6 bases, leaving 21 bases not matched to a gene. The length of the CDR3 is 19 residues. Looked up from germline, CDR1 is SEHNR and CDR2 is FQNEAQ (reference sequence).

The V gene is TRBV5-4, the J gene TRBJ2-7, with a tentative D call TRBD1 (5 bases). V was trimmed by 5 bases and J by 0 bases, leaving 15 bases between them. Germline V gives CDR1 SGHNT, CDR2 YYREEE (reference sequence). The CDR3 contains 15 residues. For the CDR3, the DNA is TGTGCCAGCAGTTACTGGGGCAGGGCCTCCTACGAGCAGTACTTC. Translating gives CASSYWGRASYEQYF.

This clonotype was found a few times. This chain links TRBV7-9 with TRBJ2-2, with D possibly TRBD1 on 7 matching bases. This CDR3 comprises 16 residues. Germline assignment: CDR1 SEHNR and CDR2 FQNEAQ (reference sequence). V was pared by 5 bases and J by 1 base, with 14 bases between. CDR3 loop: CASSPTGDLNTGELFF. The DNA of the CDR3 is TGTGCCAGCAGCCCCACAGGGGACTTGAACACCGGGGAGCTGTTTTTT. Full variable domain (remainder filled in from reference TRBV7-9 and TRBJ2-2): DTGVSQNPRHKITKRGQNVTFRCDPISEHNRLYWYRQTLGQGPEFLTYFQNEAQLEKSRLLSDRFSAERPKGSFSTLEIQRTEQGDSAMYLCASSPTGDLNTGELFFGEGSRLTVL.

The chain employs TRBV11-2 and TRBJ2-1, with D maybe TRBD1 (6 bases). Germline assignment: CDR1 SGHAT and CDR2 FQNNGV. The CDR3 loop spans 16 amino acids. The V end lost 4 bases, the J end lost 6 bases, and 19 bases lay between the germline ends. The CDR3 loop reads CASSSPSTGLGNEQFF. CDR3 nucleotide sequence: TGTGCCAGCAGCTCTCCGTCTACAGGGCTGGGCAATGAGCAGTTCTTC.

This clonotype was seen ten or more times. V is TRBV29-1 and J is TRBJ2-3, with TRBD2 identical over 10 bases. The germline V gene has CDR1 SQVTM and CDR2 ANQGSEA. V trimming: 1 base; J trimming: 3 bases; junction bases outside the gene matches: 1. The length of the CDR3 is 14 residues. This chain's CDR3 is CSVEGTSGTDTQYF. The CDR3 bases are TGCAGCGTTGAAGGGACTAGCGGTACAGATACGCAGTATTTT.

In the case of this clonotype: One base away lies a much larger clone, so this may be a sequencing read error. The V call is TRBV20-1, the J call TRBJ1-4; D call uncertain. Germline values: CDR1 DFQATT, CDR2 SNEGSKA (reference sequence). CDR3 size: 15 residues. The CDR3: CNARPALGTNEKLFF. Here the CDR3 DNA reads TGCAATGCTAGACCGGCCCTGGGAACTAATGAAAAACTGTTTTTT.

This clonotype showed up just a few times. The rearrangement links TRBV5-1 to TRBJ2-2, with TRBD1 matching 12 bases. The CDR3 is 16 residues long. With 4 bases clipped from V and 5 bases from J, the junction kept 6 bases outside the gene matches. Germline CDR1 reads SGHRS; CDR2 reads YFSETQ. The CDR3 DNA reads TGCGCCAGCAGCAGAAGGGGACAGGGGGCGACCGGGGAGCTGTTTTTT. Translation: CASSRRGQGATGELFF.

This clonotype was detected a few times. V and J are TRBV20-1 and TRBJ2-2; D perhaps matches TRBD1 (5 bases). This CDR3 is built from 14 residues. In germline, CDR1 is DFQATT, CDR2 SNEGSKA (reference sequence). Between the trimmed V and J ends, which lost 0 bases and 6 bases, there was a span of 11 bases. This CDR3 reads CSARDAAGSGELFF. In DNA, the CDR3 is TGCAGTGCTAGAGATGCGGCAGGGTCCGGGGAGCTGTTTTTT.

The V and J genes are TRBV19 and TRBJ2-1; no firm D call. The V gene lost 2 bases and the J gene lost 3 bases, with 8 bases spanning the gap. CDR3 size: 14 residues. Germline CDR1 is LNHDA and CDR2 is SQIVND (reference sequence). CDR3 sequence (DNA): TGTGCCAGTAGTATAAGGGATAACTACAATGAGCAGTTCTTC. It is translated as CASSIRDNYNEQFF.